Below are 27 T cell receptor beta chains sequenced from a single sample in a study of neurological immune-mediated disorders. As for time point: longitudinal time-point 2. Each CDR3 protein gets one entry after TCRdb re-called the 5' RACE reads with MiXCR. The profile covers under 50,000 distinct CDR3 sequences, with 10% to 15% appearing a single time and under 5% taken by the ten largest. The sample taken for sequencing was PBMCs. The receptors here all came from a male donor with HTLV-1-associated myelopathy (HAM/TSP).

This clonotype was recorded many times. The V and J genes are TRBV29-1 and TRBJ2-5; the D gene is possibly TRBD1 (6 bases). V lost 4 bases and J 5 bases, leaving 17 bases between the germline ends. This CDR3 has 14 residues. The V gene's germline CDR1 is SQVTM and CDR2 ANQGSEA. The CDR3, as DNA: TGCAGCGTTGGGGGGCAGACGTCAAGCGAGACCCAGTACTTC. It specifies CSVGGQTSSETQYF.

At least ten counts were recorded for this clonotype. V is TRBV5-1 and J is TRBJ1-1; D possibly corresponds to TRBD1 (6 bases). This CDR3 is built from 14 residues. Germline V lookup: CDR1 SGHRS, CDR2 YFSETQ. Between the trimmed V and J ends, which lost 2 bases and 1 base, there was a span of 9 bases. CDR3 nucleotides: TGCGCCAGCAGCTTAGTCAGGGGGAACACTGAAGCTTTCTTT. Its translation: CASSLVRGNTEAFF.

This clonotype has ten or more counts. V usage is TRBV5-1 and J usage is TRBJ1-1, with TRBD1 matching 8 bases. This CDR3 spans 14 amino acids. CDR1 is SGHRS and CDR2 is YFSETQ in the germline V gene. The V and J ends lost 9 bases and 1 base, in that order; junction bases with no gene match: 8. CDR3 sequence (DNA): TGCGCCACCCGACAGGGGAGCGGGAACACTGAAGCTTTCTTT. This encodes CATRQGSGNTEAFF.

This clonotype came up many times. The gene calls are TRBV20-1 and TRBJ1-4; 7 nucleotides agree with TRBD1. Germline-derived CDR1 and CDR2 are DFQATT and SNEGSKA (reference sequence). The CDR3 length is 15 residues. Trimming at V came to 4 bases and at J to 5 bases, leaving 10 bases not matched to a gene. CDR3 sequence reads: CSANDPGTVNEKLFF. The CDR3 nucleotides read TGCAGTGCTAACGACCCCGGGACAGTCAATGAAAAACTGTTTTTT.

There are many counts of this clonotype. The CDR3 region is CASSSFGGASYEQYF. The CDR3 DNA follows: TGTGCCAGCAGCTCTTTTGGGGGCGCATCCTACGAGCAGTACTTC. The gene calls are TRBV7-3 and TRBJ2-7, with D perhaps matching TRBD1 (6 bases). This CDR3 spans 15 amino acids. The germline V and J ends were trimmed by 4 bases and 1 base, with 14 bases remaining between them. The germline V gene has CDR1 SGHTA and CDR2 FQGTGA.

This clonotype was seen ten or more times. The genes are TRBV20-1 and TRBJ2-1; TRBD2 aligns across 10 bases. With V trimmed by 6 bases and J by 4 bases, 9 bases remained unmatched. The CDR3 is 15 residues long. Germline CDR1 is DFQATT and CDR2 is SNEGSKA (reference sequence). CDR3: CSAYPQRGGYNEQFF. In DNA, the CDR3 is TGCAGTGCCTACCCCCAGCGGGGGGGTTACAATGAGCAGTTCTTC.

This clonotype has a count of ten or more. The chain carries TRBV7-2 and TRBJ2-7, with D possibly TRBD2 on 5 matching bases. The V end was cut by 5 bases, the J end by 9 bases, with 11 bases between. This CDR3 comprises 11 residues. Germline-derived CDR1 and CDR2 are SGHTA and FQGNSA. The CDR3 loop is CASSLDGGQYF. The CDR3, as DNA: TGTGCCAGCAGCCTCGACGGAGGGCAGTACTTC. The variable domain in full, completed from reference TRBV7-2 and TRBJ2-7, reads GAGVSQSPSNKVTEKGKDVELRCDPISGHTALYWYRQSLGQGLEFLIYFQGNSAPDKSGLPSDRFSAERTGGSVSTLTIQRTQQEDSAVYLCASSLDGGQYFGPGTRLTVT.

This clonotype was recorded many times. This chain uses TRBV20-1 with TRBJ2-3, with 8 nucleotides matching TRBD2. CDR3 length: 14 amino acids. CDR1 DFQATT and CDR2 SNEGSKA come from the germline V gene (reference sequence). With V trimmed by 1 base and J by 1 base, 1 base remained unmatched. CDR3 bases: TGCAGTGCTAGAGTGCGGGGGGGCACAGATACGCAGTATTTT. Translating it yields CSARVRGGTDTQYF.

This clonotype was recorded many times. The chain carries TRBV10-2 and TRBJ2-3; 9 nucleotides match TRBD2. The V gene's germline CDR1 is WSHSY and CDR2 SAAADI. The V gene end was trimmed by 2 bases and the J gene end by 5 bases; junction bases not matched to a gene: 2. The CDR3 consists of 14 residues. CDR3 DNA sequence: TGCGCCAGCAGTGAGGCGGGGGGGGGAGATACGCAGTATTTT. Protein product: CASSEAGGGDTQYF.

This clonotype was observed at least ten times. The chain couples TRBV3-1 to TRBJ1-3; D remains unclear. CDR3 length: 15 residues. The V end lost 0 bases, the J end lost 3 bases, and 9 bases lay between the germline ends. Germline V gives CDR1 LGHDT, CDR2 YNNKEL (reference sequence). CDR3 bases: TGTGCCAGCAGCCAAGATCTTGGGCGTGGAAACACCATATATTTT. Translation gives CASSQDLGRGNTIYF.

This clonotype was seen ten or more times. The chain uses TRBV7-2 and TRBJ2-1; unclear D gene. The germline gives CDR1 SGHTA, CDR2 FQGNSA. The CDR3 sequence is 15 residues long. V was pared by 5 bases and J by 1 base, with 12 bases between. CDR3 loop: CASSRALRSYNEQFF. DNA for the CDR3: TGTGCCAGCAGCCGGGCTCTCAGGTCCTACAATGAGCAGTTCTTC.

This clonotype came up many times. The genes are TRBV6-5 and TRBJ2-2; D not resolved. The CDR3 is 14 amino acids. The germline V gene has CDR1 MNHEY and CDR2 SVGAGI. V gave up 4 bases and J gave up 4 bases, with 10 bases separating them. The chain's CDR3 is CASSLTLGTGELFF. In nucleotides, the CDR3 is TGTGCCAGCAGTTTAACCCTGGGCACCGGGGAGCTGTTTTTT.

This clonotype was counted at least ten times. The V and J genes are TRBV7-2 and TRBJ2-7; 8 bases align to TRBD1. J lost 3 bases, V lost 5 bases, and 6 bases had no gene match. The CDR3 runs 14 residues. CDR1 is SGHTA, CDR2 FQGNSA, per germline. CDR3 sequence: CASSLRTGNYEQYF. The CDR3 region has the DNA TGTGCCAGCAGCCTACGGACAGGGAACTACGAGCAGTACTTC.

This clonotype has a count of ten or more. The chain has TRBV11-2 and TRBJ2-3; D is perhaps TRBD1 (5 bases). Germline CDR1 reads SGHAT; CDR2 reads FQNNGV. This CDR3 comprises 14 residues. The germline V and J ends were trimmed by 0 bases and 6 bases, with 10 bases remaining between them. CDR3: CASSLDGAADTQYF. The CDR3 bases are TGTGCCAGCAGCTTAGATGGGGCGGCGGATACGCAGTATTTT. The complete variable domain, with remaining parts taken from reference TRBV11-2 and TRBJ2-3, reads EAGVAQSPRYKIIEKRQSVAFWCNPISGHATLYWYQQILGQGPKLLIQFQNNGVVDDSQLPKDRFSAERLKGVDSTLKIQPAKLEDSAVYLCASSLDGAADTQYFGPGTRLTVL.

In this sample, this clonotype turned up many times. The chain has TRBV11-2 and TRBJ2-3; no clear D gene. Deletions cut 1 base from V and 7 bases from J, with 3 bases between. The CDR3 sequence is 11 residues long. CDR1 is SGHAT, CDR2 FQNNGV, per germline. CDR3 DNA: TGTGCCAGCAGCTTAGCTCATACGCAGTATTTT. This sequence encodes CASSLAHTQYF.

About this clonotype: Since no conserved phenylalanine or tryptophan closes the CDR3, a read error is the likely cause. The chain recombines TRBV14 with TRBJ2-2; D call uncertain. Between the trimmed V and J ends, which lost 4 bases and 6 bases, there was a span of 9 bases. Germline assignment: CDR1 SGHDN and CDR2 FVKESK. The CDR3 loop spans 13 amino acids. DNA of the CDR3: TGTGCCAGCAGCCCCAAGTATCCCGGGGAGCTGTTTCTT. It is translated as CASSPKYPGELFL.

This clonotype was seen ten or more times. The rearrangement joins TRBV5-1 to TRBJ1-1, with 7 positions matching TRBD1. Germline V lookup: CDR1 SGHRS, CDR2 YFSETQ. Losses at the gene ends were 5 bases for V and 2 bases for J; bases not matched to a gene: 9. This CDR3 region has 15 residues. The CDR3, as DNA: TGCGCCAGCAGATTTACCGGGACAGCTAACACTGAAGCTTTCTTT. It encodes CASRFTGTANTEAFF.

In regard to this clonotype: A much larger clone sits a single nucleotide away, making a read error possible. The genes are TRBV7-2 and TRBJ2-3, with D unclear. The germline gives CDR1 SGHTA, CDR2 FQGNSA. There are 13 residues in the CDR3. This chain's CDR3 is CASSTEVEDAQYF. CDR3 in DNA: TGTGCCAGCAGCACAGAGGTAGAAGATGCGCAGTATTTT.

This clonotype was picked up a small number of times. This chain joins TRBV27 and TRBJ1-1; no clear D gene. Germline V gene sequence: CDR1 MNHEY, CDR2 SMNVEV (reference sequence). Trimming cost V 1 base and J 0 bases, with 6 bases left between them. The CDR3 is made up of 14 amino acids. The CDR3 spells CASSLYGVNTEAFF. The DNA for the CDR3 is TGTGCCAGCAGTTTATATGGTGTGAACACTGAAGCTTTCTTT.

This clonotype occurred many times. The chain links TRBV6-6 to TRBJ2-7; D perhaps matches TRBD2 (6 bases). The CDR3 is 13 amino acids. CDR1 is MNHNY and CDR2 is SVGAGI in the germline V gene (reference sequence). The CDR3 DNA reads TGTGCTTTACGCGCGGGGAGCTCCTACGAGCAGTACTTC. Translation gives CALRAGSSYEQYF.

This clonotype was counted at least ten times. This chain connects TRBV7-2 to TRBJ1-3; 7 nucleotides line up with TRBD1. This CDR3 is 16 amino acids long. Germline V gene lookup returns CDR1 SGHTA and CDR2 FQGNSA. V was clipped by 1 base and J by 0 bases; unmatched bases: 3. The chain's CDR3 is CASSLGGQYSGNTIYF. CDR3 nucleotides: TGTGCCAGCAGCTTAGGGGGACAGTACTCTGGAAACACCATATATTTT.

This clonotype was picked up many times. The V gene is TRBV5-1, the J gene TRBJ2-1; TRBD1 matches at 8 bases. After removal of 2 bases from V and 8 bases from J, the junction contained 12 bases not matched to a gene. Per germline, CDR1 SGHRS and CDR2 YFSETQ. The CDR3 has 16 amino acids. CDR3 DNA sequence: TGCGCCAGCAGCTTCTTGGGACAGGCAAGCGTTGATGAGCAGTTCTTC. Amino acids: CASSFLGQASVDEQFF.

In its sample, this clonotype was seen once. The V gene is TRBV29-1, the J gene TRBJ2-1; 8 bases map to TRBD2. The CDR3 extends over 17 amino acids. Per the germline V gene, CDR1 is SQVTM and CDR2 is ANQGSEA. J was trimmed by 9 bases and V by 1 base; bases with no gene match: 17. This chain's CDR3 is CSVEGVVGGAVHSEQFF. The CDR3, as DNA: TGCAGCGTTGAAGGGGTTGTCGGGGGGGCGGTTCACAGTGAGCAGTTCTTC.

This clonotype has ten or more counts. The chain carries TRBV6-5 and TRBJ2-7, with D possibly TRBD1 on 5 matching bases. V lost 5 bases, J lost 3 bases, and 11 bases lay in between. The CDR3 spans 13 residues. Germline CDR1 reads MNHEY; CDR2 reads SVGAGI. The CDR3 sequence: CASSPGRDYEQYF. CDR3 nucleotide sequence: TGTGCCAGCAGTCCAGGCAGGGACTACGAGCAGTACTTC.

At least ten counts were recorded for this clonotype. The chain has TRBV15 and TRBJ2-5, with a weak D call TRBD1 (5 bases). This CDR3 has 14 amino acids. V shed 0 bases and J shed 5 bases, with 10 bases lying between them. Looked up from germline, CDR1 is LNHNV and CDR2 is YYDKDF (reference sequence). CDR3 coding DNA: TGTGCCACCAGCAGAGACAGGGATTGGGAGACCCAGTACTTC. Its translation is CATSRDRDWETQYF.

This clonotype was seen many times. The chain has TRBV7-2 and TRBJ2-5; the D is unclear. This CDR3 spans 13 amino acids. Germline CDR1 is SGHTA and CDR2 is FQGNSA. Deletions cut 6 bases from V and 5 bases from J, with 13 bases between. The CDR3 nucleotides read TGTGCCAGCAGTCTTACGCGTTTGGAGACCCAGTACTTC. Amino acids: CASSLTRLETQYF.

This clonotype was recorded many times. The V and J genes are TRBV3-1 and TRBJ2-3, with D unclear. The CDR3 is 13 residues long. Looked up from germline, CDR1 is LGHDT and CDR2 is YNNKEL (reference sequence). Trimming pared 5 bases from V and 5 bases from J, leaving 11 bases between. CDR3 in amino acids: CASSFKMGDTQYF. In DNA form, the CDR3 reads TGTGCCAGCAGCTTCAAGATGGGAGATACGCAGTATTTT.